Following are 15 T cell receptor beta chains from one sample sequenced in a study of blood T cell repertoires in COVID-19. Sequencing was performed with immunoSEQ multiplex PCR; in TCRdb, only in-frame clones are kept and a portion is missing. The sample has about 490,000 clones; roughly 88% are singletons. Sequenced material: peripheral blood. Source of these receptors: a human donor in a cohort sampled during active COVID-19.

In its sample, this clone was seen a few times. The chain couples TRBV28 to TRBJ1-5; D gene unclear. Looked up from germline, CDR1 is MDHEN and CDR2 is SYDVKM. Trimming stripped 7 bases from V and 4 bases from J, with 23 bases between. The CDR3 consists of 17 residues. This CDR3 reads CASIGAGSGEGNQPQHF. Here the CDR3 DNA reads TGTGCCAGCATAGGAGCCGGGTCCGGTGAAGGAAATCAGCCCCAGCATTTT. The full variable domain, completed using reference TRBV28 and TRBJ1-5, is DVKVTQSSRYLVKRTGEKVFLECVQDMDHENMFWYRQDPGLGLRLIYFSYDVKMKEKGDIPEGYSVSREKKERFSLILESASTNQTSMYLCASIGAGSGEGNQPQHFGDGTRLSIL.

The chain uses TRBV5-6 and TRBJ1-5; D is possibly TRBD1 (5 bases). V was pared by 3 bases and J by 6 bases, with 7 bases between. The CDR3 spans 12 residues. CDR1 SGHDT and CDR2 YYEEEE come from the germline V gene. The CDR3 sequence is CASSWGGQPQHF. CDR3 sequence (DNA): TGTGCCAGCAGCTGGGGGGGTCAGCCCCAGCATTTT.

Regarding this clone: Other DNA sequences in the same sample also yield this CDR3. The gene calls are TRBV20-1 and TRBJ2-5; D is unresolved. Trimming pared 3 bases from V and 2 bases from J, leaving 7 bases between. Germline loops: CDR1 DFQATT, CDR2 SNEGSKA (reference sequence). The CDR3 consists of 12 residues. The DNA of the CDR3 is TGCAGTGCTAGTTCCTATCAAGAGACCCAGTACTTC. Amino acid sequence: CSASSYQETQYF.

Of note for this clone: The junction departs from germline at one end; a sequencing error may be responsible. The rearrangement uses TRBV29-1 and TRBJ2-1, with TRBD2 identical over 11 bases. The CDR3 consists of 16 residues. The V gene's germline CDR1 is SQVTM and CDR2 ANQGSEA. This CDR3 is CSVEVIAGLAGGGMIF. The CDR3 bases are TGCAGCGTTGAAGTAATAGCAGGGCTAGCGGGAGGAGGAATGATCTTC.

The V call is TRBV30, the J call TRBJ1-1, with TRBD1 matching over 12 bases. CDR3 length equals 13 residues. Per germline, CDR1 GTSNPN and CDR2 SVGIG (reference sequence). The V gene end was trimmed by 5 bases and the J gene end by 10 bases; junction bases not matched to a gene: 8. As DNA, the CDR3 is TGTGCCTGGGGGACAGGGGGCGATTTCTTAGCTTTCTTT. It is translated as CAWGTGGDFLAFF.

This chain joins TRBV27 and TRBJ1-1, with D perhaps matching TRBD1 (5 bases). This CDR3 spans 14 amino acids. V was clipped by 4 bases and J by 3 bases, with 12 bases between them. The V gene's germline CDR1 is MNHEY and CDR2 SMNVEV (reference sequence). The CDR3 DNA reads TGTGCCAGCAGTTCCATCGACAGAGACACTGAAGCTTTCTTT. It codes for CASSSIDRDTEAFF.

This chain connects TRBV6-4 to TRBJ1-6; tentatively, D is TRBD1 (6 bases). Per the germline V gene, CDR1 is MRHNA and CDR2 is SNTAGT. This CDR3 is built from 15 residues. The V end lost 2 bases, the J end lost 9 bases, and 14 bases lay between the germline ends. For the CDR3, the DNA is TGTGCCAGCAGTGACCTCAAGGAAGGGGGTTCACCCCTCCACTTT. It codes for CASSDLKEGGSPLHF.

This chain's CDR3 is CASSVGVSDSQGETQYF. The CDR3 coding sequence is TGTGCCAGCAGCGTAGGGGTTTCGGACTCTCAGGGGGAGACCCAGTACTTC. The genes are TRBV9 and TRBJ2-5, with D possibly being TRBD1 (6 bases). The germline V gene encodes CDR1 SGDLS and CDR2 YYNGEE. With 0 bases removed from V and 5 bases from J, the gap between germline ends came to 20 bases. The length of the CDR3 is 17 residues.

The chain joins TRBV28 to TRBJ1-2, with D perhaps TRBD1 (5 bases). CDR1 MDHEN and CDR2 SYDVKM come from the germline V gene. The CDR3 has 16 residues. The V end was cut by 2 bases, the J end by 5 bases, with 18 bases between. CDR3 sequence: CASSLGGTGTLYGYTF. In DNA, the CDR3 is TGTGCCAGCAGTTTAGGAGGGACGGGGACTCTATATGGCTACACCTTC.

In this sample, this clone turned up once. The chain is built from TRBV11-2 and TRBJ2-1, with TRBD2 matching over 8 bases. The V gene end was trimmed by 5 bases and the J gene end by 4 bases; junction bases not matched to a gene: 10. Germline V gives CDR1 SGHAT, CDR2 FQNNGV. CDR3 length: 16 residues. The CDR3: CASSVNSGGIYNEQFF. The CDR3 region has the DNA TGTGCCAGCAGCGTGAACTCGGGAGGGATATACAATGAGCAGTTCTTC.

This clone appeared a single time. V is TRBV11-2 and J is TRBJ2-5; 9 bases map to TRBD2. This CDR3 spans 16 amino acids. Germline CDR1 and CDR2: SGHAT and FQNNGV. The V gene end was trimmed by 0 bases and the J gene end by 7 bases; junction bases not matched to a gene: 9. The CDR3 DNA follows: TGTGCCAGCAGCTTAGAGGGACTAGCCGGCGCGGGGACCCAGTACTTC. It is translated as CASSLEGLAGAGTQYF. The variable domain in full, with the rest retrieved from reference TRBV11-2 and TRBJ2-5, is EAGVAQSPRYKIIEKRQSVAFWCNPISGHATLYWYQQILGQGPKLLIQFQNNGVVDDSQLPKDRFSAERLKGVDSTLKIQPAKLEDSAVYLCASSLEGLAGAGTQYFGPGTRLLVL.

The sample holds one count of this clone. The chain joins TRBV5-1 to TRBJ2-2; TRBD2 might be the D (6 bases). V shed 1 base and J shed 1 base, with 14 bases lying between them. The CDR3 contains 17 residues. CDR1 and CDR2 (germline): SGHRS, YFSETQ. The CDR3: CASSLSVGRGNTGELFF. In DNA form, the CDR3 reads TGCGCCAGCAGCTTGTCGGTCGGGAGAGGGAACACCGGGGAGCTGTTTTTT.

This clone was seen once. The same CDR3 arises from other DNA sequences in this sample as well. This chain uses TRBV5-1 with TRBJ2-1, with 11 bases aligning to TRBD1. J lost 4 bases, V lost 4 bases, and 4 bases had no gene match. CDR3 length equals 15 residues. In germline, CDR1 is SGHRS, CDR2 YFSETQ. The CDR3 region is CASSLGTGGYNEQFF. The DNA of the CDR3 is TGCGCCAGCAGCCTGGGGACAGGGGGTTACAATGAGCAGTTCTTC. Together with reference TRBV5-1 and TRBJ2-1, the CDR3 gives the full variable domain: KAGVTQTPRYLIKTRGQQVTLSCSPISGHRSVSWYQQTPGQGLQFLFEYFSETQRNKGNFPGRFSGRQFSNSRSEMNVSTLELGDSALYLCASSLGTGGYNEQFFGPGTRLTVL.

The chain joins TRBV4-3 to TRBJ1-5; no firm D call. This CDR3 has 13 amino acids. The V gene's germline CDR1 is LGHNA and CDR2 YSLEER. V was shortened by 4 bases and J by 9 bases, with 13 bases between the two germline ends. In DNA form, the CDR3 reads TGCGCCAGCAGCCTACAGACACGTGGGCCCCAGCATTTT. It is translated as CASSLQTRGPQHF.

The chain links TRBV5-1 to TRBJ2-1, with D perhaps matching TRBD2 (5 bases). This CDR3 comprises 15 residues. Trimming took 0 bases from V and 3 from J, leaving 10 bases between them. Germline CDR1 is SGHRS and CDR2 is YFSETQ. In nucleotides, the CDR3 is TGCGCCAGCAGCTTGGACCCGGGGAACTACAATGAGCAGTTCTTC. This codes for CASSLDPGNYNEQFF.